One sample yielded the 16 T cell receptor beta chains listed below, sequenced in a study of PD-L1 blockade in urothelial cancer. Described time point: peripheral blood 6 weeks after treatment start. The protocol was immunoSEQ multiplex PCR, while the TCRdb copy is restricted to in-frame clones and leaves out a portion. The sample yields 100,000 to 150,000 clones, 86% seen once. This sample comprised PBMCs, obtained around atezolizumab (anti-PD-L1) treatment. The receptors here all came from a man aged 50 to 60 with urothelial cancer.

This clone was seen ten or more times. This chain connects TRBV14 to TRBJ1-1; TRBD1 aligns across 9 bases. The ends lost 6 bases at V and 5 bases at J; junction bases unmatched: 10. Germline assignment: CDR1 SGHDN and CDR2 FVKESK. This CDR3 contains 15 residues. DNA of the CDR3: TGTGCCAGCAGTGTGAACAGGGGGCTTGGGACTGAAGCTTTCTTT. This encodes CASSVNRGLGTEAFF.

This sequence joins TRBV7-3 and TRBJ1-1; tentative D call: TRBD1 (5 bases). This CDR3 comprises 14 residues. Between the trimmed V and J ends, which lost 3 bases and 1 base, there was a span of 9 bases. Germline lookup yields CDR1 SGHTA and CDR2 FQGTGA. This CDR3 reads CASSLQGGNTEAFF. CDR3 coding DNA: TGTGCCAGCAGCTTGCAGGGAGGGAACACTGAAGCTTTCTTT. Variable domain in full (rest from reference TRBV7-3 and TRBJ1-1): GAGVSQTPSNKVTEKGKYVELRCDPISGHTALYWYRQSLGQGPEFLIYFQGTGAADDSGLPNDRFFAVRPEGSVSTLKIQRTERGDSAVYLCASSLQGGNTEAFFGQGTRLTVV.

As regards this clone: Sequence at one end of the junction differs from germline and may be a read error. This chain uses TRBV6-5 with TRBJ2-3; 8 bases agree with TRBD1. The CDR3 has 15 amino acids. In germline, CDR1 is MNHEY, CDR2 SVGAGI. The CDR3 nucleotides are TGTGCCAGCAGCTACTCGACAGGGGTGACAGATACGCAGTATTTT. Residues: CASSYSTGVTDTQYF.

The rearrangement uses TRBV27 and TRBJ2-1; 14 bases agree with TRBD2. In germline, CDR1 is MNHEY, CDR2 SMNVEV (reference sequence). This CDR3 contains 19 residues. V was pared by 6 bases and J by 7 bases, with 17 bases of the junction left unmatched. Here the CDR3 reads CASSYFGLAGGSDRNEQFF. The CDR3 region has the DNA TGTGCCAGCAGCTATTTTGGACTAGCGGGAGGTTCAGACAGGAATGAGCAGTTCTTC.

The V gene is TRBV6-1, the J gene TRBJ2-5, with 7 bases identical to TRBD1. CDR1 and CDR2 from the germline V gene are MNHNS and SASEGT. The V and J ends lost 2 bases and 5 bases, in that order; junction bases with no gene match: 8. This CDR3 is built from 15 residues. This CDR3 reads CASSETYRGEETQYF. As DNA, the CDR3 is TGTGCCAGCAGTGAAACCTACAGGGGCGAGGAGACCCAGTACTTC.

About this clone: Other DNA sequences in this specimen translate into the identical CDR3. The chain combines TRBV5-5 with TRBJ2-1; D uncertain. Germline assignment: CDR1 SGHKS and CDR2 YYEKEE (reference sequence). This CDR3 contains 12 residues. The V and J ends lost 0 bases and 9 bases respectively, with 7 bases between them. CDR3 in amino acids: CASSLELSEQFF. The DNA of the CDR3 is TGTGCCAGCAGCTTGGAACTAAGTGAGCAGTTCTTC.

This sequence joins TRBV19 and TRBJ2-4, with TRBD1 identical over 8 bases. The germline CDR1 and CDR2 sequences are LNHDA and SQIVND (reference sequence). The J segment lost 0 bases and the V segment lost 3 bases, leaving 7 bases of the junction unmatched. This CDR3 region has 17 residues. In DNA, the CDR3 is TGTGCCAGTAGTATTCTGGGGACAGGTGAAGCCAAAAACATTCAGTACTTC. Its translation is CASSILGTGEAKNIQYF.

The chain recombines TRBV27 with TRBJ2-2, with D tentatively TRBD2 (7 bases). V dropped 2 bases and J dropped 7 bases, with 11 bases sitting between them. The CDR3 loop spans 14 amino acids. The V gene's germline CDR1 is MNHEY and CDR2 SMNVEV (reference sequence). CDR3: CASSLRGAGGELFF. The DNA for the CDR3 is TGTGCCAGCAGTTTACGGGGGGCTGGCGGGGAGCTGTTTTTT.

This CDR3 is CASISLSRAFF. CDR3 in DNA: TGTGCCAGCATCTCCCTATCCCGGGCTTTCTTT. This chain joins TRBV28 and TRBJ1-1, with D hard to call. V shed 7 bases and J shed 11 bases, with 14 bases lying between them. The CDR3 covers 11 residues. Germline-derived CDR1 and CDR2 are MDHEN and SYDVKM.

This clone was counted a single time. The chain is built from TRBV7-3 and TRBJ2-2; TRBD2 matches 12 bases. The germline gives CDR1 SGHTA, CDR2 FQGTGA. CDR3 size: 18 residues. V lost 1 base, J lost 5 bases, and 8 bases stayed unmatched. The CDR3, as DNA: TGTGCCAGCAGCTTAATGGGGGGGACTAGCGGGCCGACCGGGGAGCTGTTTTTT. Translating it yields CASSLMGGTSGPTGELFF.

This chain connects TRBV6-5 to TRBJ2-1; 9 nucleotides align to TRBD2. This CDR3 has 16 residues. Trimming at V came to 0 bases and at J to 6 bases, leaving 6 bases not matched to a gene. Per the germline V gene, CDR1 is MNHEY and CDR2 is SVGAGI. CDR3 nucleotide sequence: TGTGCCAGCAGTTACTCGGCTAGCGGGATTGTCAATGAGCAGTTCTTC. Protein product: CASSYSASGIVNEQFF.

The V call is TRBV5-1, the J call TRBJ2-2; TRBD2 matches at 11 bases. Germline CDR1 SGHRS, CDR2 YFSETQ. The CDR3 extends over 16 amino acids. Trimming removed 6 bases from V and 3 bases from J; junction bases left unmatched: 7. DNA for the CDR3: TGCGCCAGCAAACAGCCGGGACTAGCGGACACCGGGGAGCTGTTTTTT. Its protein is CASKQPGLADTGELFF.

The chain combines TRBV30 with TRBJ1-2; 7 bases fit TRBD1. The CDR3 is made up of 12 amino acids. Germline V gene sequence: CDR1 GTSNPN, CDR2 SVGIG (reference sequence). The V segment lost 5 bases and the J segment 2 bases; nucleotides outside the gene matches: 2. The CDR3 spells CAWGQENYGYTF. CDR3 bases: TGTGCCTGGGGACAGGAAAACTATGGCTACACCTTC.

The gene calls are TRBV28 and TRBJ2-7, with a tentative D call TRBD1 (8 bases). Germline V gene sequence: CDR1 MDHEN, CDR2 SYDVKM. The V gene lost 6 bases and the J gene lost 7 bases, with 16 bases spanning the gap. The CDR3 sequence is 13 residues long. CDR3 amino acids: CASRKGQGGEQYF. CDR3 sequence (DNA): TGTGCCAGCAGAAAAGGACAGGGAGGGGAGCAGTACTTC. Supplemented by reference TRBV28 and TRBJ2-7, the full variable domain reads DVKVTQSSRYLVKRTGEKVFLECVQDMDHENMFWYRQDPGLGLRLIYFSYDVKMKEKGDIPEGYSVSREKKERFSLILESASTNQTSMYLCASRKGQGGEQYFGPGTRLTVT.

The rearrangement uses TRBV23-1 and TRBJ2-7; the match to TRBD2 covers 8 bases. TRBV23-1 is identified as an open reading frame with a role that is uncertain. The V gene end was trimmed by 10 bases and the J gene end by 5 bases; junction bases not matched to a gene: 13. This CDR3 has 14 amino acids. The CDR3 protein is CATNRDRGGNEQYF. For the CDR3, the DNA is TGCGCCACTAACCGGGACCGGGGGGGGAACGAGCAGTACTTC.

This chain joins TRBV19 and TRBJ2-3, with TRBD1 matching over 7 bases. This CDR3 is 14 amino acids long. Trimming removed 8 bases from V and 4 bases from J; junction bases left unmatched: 9. Germline CDR1 LNHDA, CDR2 SQIVND (reference sequence). CDR3 nucleotide sequence: TGTGCCAGTCGAACAGGGGTCGGCGCAGATACGCAGTATTTT. It specifies CASRTGVGADTQYF.